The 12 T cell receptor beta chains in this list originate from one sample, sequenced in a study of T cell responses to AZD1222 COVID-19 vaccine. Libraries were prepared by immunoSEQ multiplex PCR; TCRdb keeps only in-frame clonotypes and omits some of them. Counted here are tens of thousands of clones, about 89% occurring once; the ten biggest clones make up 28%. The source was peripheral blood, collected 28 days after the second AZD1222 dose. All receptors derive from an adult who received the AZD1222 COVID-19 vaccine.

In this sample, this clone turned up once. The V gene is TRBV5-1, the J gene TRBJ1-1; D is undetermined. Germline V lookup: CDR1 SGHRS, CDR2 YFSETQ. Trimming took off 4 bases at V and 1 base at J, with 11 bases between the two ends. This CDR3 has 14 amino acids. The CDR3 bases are TGCGCCAGCAGCCCCCAGGCCCCGAACACTGAAGCTTTCTTT. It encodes CASSPQAPNTEAFF.

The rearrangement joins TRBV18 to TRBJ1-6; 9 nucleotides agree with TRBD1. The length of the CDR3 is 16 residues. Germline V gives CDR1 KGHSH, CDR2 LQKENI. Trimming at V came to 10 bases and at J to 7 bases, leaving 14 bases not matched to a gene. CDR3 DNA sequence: TGTGCCAACTTCGGGACAGGGTACCCCACCAATTCACCCCTCCACTTT. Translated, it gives CANFGTGYPTNSPLHF.

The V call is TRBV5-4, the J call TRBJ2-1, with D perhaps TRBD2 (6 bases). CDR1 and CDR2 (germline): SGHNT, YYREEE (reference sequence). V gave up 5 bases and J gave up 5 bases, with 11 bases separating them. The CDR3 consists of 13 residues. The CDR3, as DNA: TGTGCCAGCAGTAGTGGAGGGCACAATGAGCAGTTCTTC. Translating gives CASSSGGHNEQFF.

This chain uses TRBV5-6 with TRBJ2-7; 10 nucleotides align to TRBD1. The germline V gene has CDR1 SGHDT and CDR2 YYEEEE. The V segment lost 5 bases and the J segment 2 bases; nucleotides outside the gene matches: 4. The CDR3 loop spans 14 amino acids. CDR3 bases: TGTGCCAGCAGTTTTGGGACAGGGGCCTACGAGCAGTACTTC. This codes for CASSFGTGAYEQYF.

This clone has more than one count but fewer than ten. The CDR3 is CSVLSSGANVLTF. As DNA, the CDR3 is TGCAGCGTTTTAAGCTCTGGGGCCAACGTCCTGACTTTC. This rearrangement joins TRBV29-1 to TRBJ2-6; D unresolved. Germline CDR1 SQVTM, CDR2 ANQGSEA. Trimming stripped 5 bases from V and 0 bases from J, with 5 bases between. The CDR3 is made up of 13 amino acids.

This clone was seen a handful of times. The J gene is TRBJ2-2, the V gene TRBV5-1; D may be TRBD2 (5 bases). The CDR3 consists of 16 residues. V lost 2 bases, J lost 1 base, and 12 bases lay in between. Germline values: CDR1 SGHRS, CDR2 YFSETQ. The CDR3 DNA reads TGCGCCAGCAGCTTACTAGAGTCAATGAACACCGGGGAGCTGTTTTTT. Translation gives CASSLLESMNTGELFF.

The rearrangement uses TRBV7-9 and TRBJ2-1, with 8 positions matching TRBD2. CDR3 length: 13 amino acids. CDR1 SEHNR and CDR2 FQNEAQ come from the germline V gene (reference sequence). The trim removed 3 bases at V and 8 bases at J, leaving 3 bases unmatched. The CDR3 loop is CASSLGLVYEQFF. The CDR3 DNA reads TGTGCCAGCAGCTTGGGACTAGTTTATGAGCAGTTCTTC.

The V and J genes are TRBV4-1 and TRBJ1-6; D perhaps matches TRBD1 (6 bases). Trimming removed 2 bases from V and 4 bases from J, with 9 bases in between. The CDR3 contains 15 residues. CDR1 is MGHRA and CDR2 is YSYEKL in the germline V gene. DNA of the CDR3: TGCGCCAGCAGCCAATGGACAGAGTATAATTCACCCCTCCACTTT. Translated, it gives CASSQWTEYNSPLHF.

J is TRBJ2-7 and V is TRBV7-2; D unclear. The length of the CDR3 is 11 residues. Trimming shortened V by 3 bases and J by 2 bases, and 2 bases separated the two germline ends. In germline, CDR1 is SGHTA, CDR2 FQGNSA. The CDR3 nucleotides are TGTGCCAGCAGCTTTGCCTACGAGCAGTACTTC. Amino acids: CASSFAYEQYF. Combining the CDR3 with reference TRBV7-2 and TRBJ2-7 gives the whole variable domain GAGVSQSPSNKVTEKGKDVELRCDPISGHTALYWYRQSLGQGLEFLIYFQGNSAPDKSGLPSDRFSAERTGGSVSTLTIQRTQQEDSAVYLCASSFAYEQYFGPGTRLTVT.

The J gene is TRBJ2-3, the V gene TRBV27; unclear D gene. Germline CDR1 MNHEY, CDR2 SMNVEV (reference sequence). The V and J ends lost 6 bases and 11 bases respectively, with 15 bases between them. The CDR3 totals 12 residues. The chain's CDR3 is CASRTDRALQYF. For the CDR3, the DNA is TGTGCCAGCAGAACGGACCGGGCCTTGCAGTATTTT.

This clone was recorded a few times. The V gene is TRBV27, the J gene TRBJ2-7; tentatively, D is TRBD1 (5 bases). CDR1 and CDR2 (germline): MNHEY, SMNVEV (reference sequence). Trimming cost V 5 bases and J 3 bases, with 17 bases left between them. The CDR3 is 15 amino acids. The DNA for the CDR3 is TGTGCCAGCAGTCCCCCCAGGGCGGAGAACTACGAGCAGTACTTC. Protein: CASSPPRAENYEQYF.

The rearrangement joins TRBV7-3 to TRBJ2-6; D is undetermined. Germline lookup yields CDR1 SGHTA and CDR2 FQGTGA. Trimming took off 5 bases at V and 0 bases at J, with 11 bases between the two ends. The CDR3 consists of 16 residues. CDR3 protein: CASSPGLNSGANVLTF. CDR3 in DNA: TGTGCCAGCAGCCCCGGTCTGAACTCTGGGGCCAACGTCCTGACTTTC. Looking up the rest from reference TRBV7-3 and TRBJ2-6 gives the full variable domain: GAGVSQTPSNKVTEKGKYVELRCDPISGHTALYWYRQSLGQGPEFLIYFQGTGAADDSGLPNDRFFAVRPEGSVSTLKIQRTERGDSAVYLCASSPGLNSGANVLTFGAGSRLTVL.